Shown below are 14 T cell receptor beta chains from a single sample sequenced in a study of beta chain features in type 1 diabetes. What these receptors recognize is not known. Findings of the study overall: In all four CD4+ subsets, TCRB CDR3 length was significantly, moderately reduced in type 1 diabetes.

The study reverse transcribed the entire isolated RNA, so it sequenced expressed TCRB transcripts. The method was immunoSEQ multiplex PCR; TCRdb's version includes in-frame clones alone and lacks a portion of them. The table includes 600,000 to 750,000 clones, about an eighth detected once. The sample comprised naive CD4+ T cells from blood. The receptors were sampled from a man younger than 40 with type 1 diabetes.

The sample holds a few counts of this clone. This chain joins TRBV28 and TRBJ2-3, with D possibly TRBD2 on 6 matching bases. In germline, CDR1 is MDHEN, CDR2 SYDVKM. This CDR3 is built from 14 residues. V shed 7 bases and J shed 5 bases, with 16 bases lying between them. In DNA, the CDR3 is TGTGCCAGCACTGATCGGCAGGGAGGAGATACGCAGTATTTT. This translates into CASTDRQGGDTQYF.

The chain has TRBV7-9 and TRBJ1-2, with D possibly TRBD1 on 5 matching bases. CDR1 is SEHNR and CDR2 is FQNEAQ in the germline V gene (reference sequence). Trimming pared 6 bases from V and 1 base from J, leaving 21 bases between. The CDR3 is 17 amino acids. CDR3 sequence: CASRKVPGLSGNYGYTF. In DNA, the CDR3 is TGTGCCAGCAGGAAGGTCCCAGGGTTATCCGGTAACTATGGCTACACCTTC.

This clone was observed a handful of times. The chain uses TRBV7-6 and TRBJ1-3; 7 bases map to TRBD1. From germline, CDR1 is SGHVS and CDR2 FNYEAQ. V shed 5 bases, J shed 4 bases, and the junction held 2 bases outside the gene matches. This CDR3 region has 13 residues. For the CDR3, the DNA is TGTGCCAGCAGCCTACAGGGGGGAAACACCATATATTTT. It codes for CASSLQGGNTIYF.

This clone was counted a few times. The chain combines TRBV9 with TRBJ1-4; the D gene is possibly TRBD1 (6 bases). From germline, CDR1 is SGDLS and CDR2 YYNGEE. The CDR3 consists of 15 residues. V dropped 3 bases and J dropped 7 bases, with 16 bases sitting between them. In nucleotides, the CDR3 is TGTGCCAGCAGCGCCACTACAGGGTGGCCTGAAAAACTGTTTTTT. It is translated as CASSATTGWPEKLFF.

This clone was recorded a few times. This rearrangement joins TRBV7-9 to TRBJ2-7, with 8 bases fitting TRBD1. Trimming at V came to 5 bases and at J to 1 base, leaving 7 bases not matched to a gene. The CDR3 length is 15 residues. CDR1 and CDR2 from the germline V gene are SEHNR and FQNEAQ (reference sequence). CDR3 DNA: TGTGCCAGCAGCGCCGGGACAGGTTTTTCCTACGAGCAGTACTTC. Amino acids: CASSAGTGFSYEQYF.

The sample holds a few counts of this clone. The gene calls are TRBV7-9 and TRBJ2-6; a weak D match, TRBD1 (5 bases). The CDR3 spans 15 residues. V was cut by 0 bases and J by 12 bases, with 15 bases left in between. Germline CDR1 SEHNR, CDR2 FQNEAQ (reference sequence). The CDR3 nucleotides read TGTGCCAGCAGCTTAGCAACAGGCTTGGTCCGCGTCCTGACTTTC. This sequence encodes CASSLATGLVRVLTF.

This clone was detected only a few times. The rearrangement uses TRBV5-1 and TRBJ2-1, with 8 nucleotides matching TRBD2. V lost 5 bases to trimming and J lost 7 bases; unmatched junction nucleotides: 5. Germline values: CDR1 SGHRS, CDR2 YFSETQ. This CDR3 is built from 13 residues. The CDR3: CASSGERENEQFF. The CDR3 bases are TGCGCCAGCAGTGGGGAGCGGGAGAATGAGCAGTTCTTC.

This clone turned up a few times. The chain links TRBV20-1 to TRBJ2-7, with no clear D. Per the germline V gene, CDR1 is DFQATT and CDR2 is SNEGSKA (reference sequence). There are 11 residues in the CDR3. V was pared by 5 bases and J by 7 bases, with 12 bases between. CDR3 region: CSAADRREQYF. As DNA, the CDR3 is TGCAGTGCTGCGGACCGGCGGGAGCAGTACTTC.

The rearrangement joins TRBV5-6 to TRBJ2-3; 7 bases are shared with TRBD1. V shed 3 bases and J 4 bases; nucleotides not matched to a gene: 5. Germline CDR1 is SGHDT and CDR2 is YYEEEE. The CDR3 has 14 amino acids. The CDR3 here is CASSSTGAADTQYF. The CDR3 DNA reads TGTGCCAGCAGCTCAACAGGGGCGGCAGATACGCAGTATTTT.

This clone was detected only a few times. The genes are TRBV10-3 and TRBJ2-1; D unresolved. Germline V gene lookup returns CDR1 ENHRY and CDR2 SYGVKD. Trimming removed 2 bases from V and 10 bases from J, with 9 bases in between. The CDR3 loop spans 12 amino acids. In DNA, the CDR3 is TGTGCCATCAGTGAGCAAACGTACGAGCAGTTCTTC. This codes for CAISEQTYEQFF.

The chain uses TRBV5-1 and TRBJ2-7; D possibly corresponds to TRBD1 (5 bases). Germline CDR1 and CDR2: SGHRS and YFSETQ. This CDR3 comprises 13 residues. The germline V and J ends were trimmed by 2 bases and 5 bases, with 11 bases remaining between them. The CDR3 sequence is CASSLNRFDEQYF. CDR3 nucleotides: TGCGCCAGCAGCTTAAACAGGTTCGACGAGCAGTACTTC.

The rearrangement joins TRBV4-1 to TRBJ1-1; no firm D call. The germline CDR1 and CDR2 sequences are MGHRA and YSYEKL. Between the trimmed V and J ends, which lost 0 bases and 4 bases, there was a span of 15 bases. The CDR3 is 16 amino acids. CDR3 bases: TGCGCCAGCAGCCAAGAAGGCTTGGGTAGGGTCACTGAAGCTTTCTTT. Translated, it gives CASSQEGLGRVTEAFF.

This chain connects TRBV7-2 to TRBJ1-5, with 7 positions matching TRBD1. Germline V lookup: CDR1 SGHTA, CDR2 FQGNSA. This CDR3 contains 14 residues. Trimming cost V 5 bases and J 4 bases; bases outside gene matches: 5. For the CDR3, the DNA is TGTGCCAGCAGCCCCCAGGGGGTGAATCAGCCCCAGCATTTT. This translates into CASSPQGVNQPQHF.

The chain links TRBV28 to TRBJ1-2, with D tentatively TRBD1 (6 bases). CDR1 and CDR2 (germline): MDHEN, SYDVKM. The V end lost 6 bases, the J end lost 3 bases, and 14 bases lay between the germline ends. The CDR3 has 14 residues. The CDR3 spells CASSPDRTDYGYTF. CDR3 coding DNA: TGTGCCAGCAGCCCCGACAGGACCGACTATGGCTACACCTTC.